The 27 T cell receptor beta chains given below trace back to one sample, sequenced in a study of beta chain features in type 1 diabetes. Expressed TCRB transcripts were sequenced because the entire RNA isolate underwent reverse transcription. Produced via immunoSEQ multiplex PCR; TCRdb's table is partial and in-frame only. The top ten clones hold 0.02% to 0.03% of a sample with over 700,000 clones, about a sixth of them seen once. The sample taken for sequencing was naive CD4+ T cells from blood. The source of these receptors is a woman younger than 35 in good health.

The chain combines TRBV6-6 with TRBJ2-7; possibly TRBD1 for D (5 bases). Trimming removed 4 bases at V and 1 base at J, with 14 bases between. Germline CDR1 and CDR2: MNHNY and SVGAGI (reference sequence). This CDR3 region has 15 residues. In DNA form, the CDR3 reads TGTGCCAGCAGTTCCACAGGAAGCATTTCCTACGAGCAGTACTTC. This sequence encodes CASSSTGSISYEQYF.

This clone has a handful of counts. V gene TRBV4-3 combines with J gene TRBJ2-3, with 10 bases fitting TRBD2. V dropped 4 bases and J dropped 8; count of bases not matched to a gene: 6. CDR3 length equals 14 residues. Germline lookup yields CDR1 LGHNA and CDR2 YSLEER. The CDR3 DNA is TGCGCCAGCAGCCTTAGCGGGGGGAGGGGTACGCAGTATTTT. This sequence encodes CASSLSGGRGTQYF.

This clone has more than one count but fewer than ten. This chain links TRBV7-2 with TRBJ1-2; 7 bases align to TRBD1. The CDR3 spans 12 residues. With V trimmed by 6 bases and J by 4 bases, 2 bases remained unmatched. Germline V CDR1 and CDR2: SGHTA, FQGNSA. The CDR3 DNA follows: TGTGCCAGCAGTTGGGACAGCTATGGCTACACCTTC. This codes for CASSWDSYGYTF.

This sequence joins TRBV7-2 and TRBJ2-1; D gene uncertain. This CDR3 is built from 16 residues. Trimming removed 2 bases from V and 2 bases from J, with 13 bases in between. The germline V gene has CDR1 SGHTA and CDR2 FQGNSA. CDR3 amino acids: CASSLPNRPTYNEQFF. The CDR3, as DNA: TGTGCCAGCAGCTTACCGAACAGACCGACCTACAATGAGCAGTTCTTC.

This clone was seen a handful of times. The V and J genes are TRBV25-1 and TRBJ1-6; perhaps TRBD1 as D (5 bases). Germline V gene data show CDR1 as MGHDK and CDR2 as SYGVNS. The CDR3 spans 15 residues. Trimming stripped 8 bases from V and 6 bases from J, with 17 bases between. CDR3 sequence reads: CASAPPGTFNSPLHF. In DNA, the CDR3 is TGTGCCAGCGCCCCTCCCGGGACTTTTAATTCACCCCTCCACTTT. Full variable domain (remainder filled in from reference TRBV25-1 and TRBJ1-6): EADIYQTPRYLVIGTGKKITLECSQTMGHDKMYWYQQDPGMELHLIHYSYGVNSTEKGDLSSESTVSRIRTEHFPLTLESARPSHTSQYLCASAPPGTFNSPLHFGNGTRLTVT.

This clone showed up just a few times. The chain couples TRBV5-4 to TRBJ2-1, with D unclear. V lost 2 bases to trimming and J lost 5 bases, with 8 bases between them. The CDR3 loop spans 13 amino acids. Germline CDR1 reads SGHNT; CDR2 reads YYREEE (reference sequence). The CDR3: CASSFVGNNEQFF. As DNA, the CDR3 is TGTGCCAGCAGCTTTGTCGGAAACAATGAGCAGTTCTTC.

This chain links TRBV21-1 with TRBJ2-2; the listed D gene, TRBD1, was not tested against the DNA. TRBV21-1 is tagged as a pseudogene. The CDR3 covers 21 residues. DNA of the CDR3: TGTGCCAGCAGCCGTAGACCGGGACAGCCCTTCGTTTTGTTGGACACCGGGGAGCTGTTTTTT. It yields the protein CASSRRPGQPFVLLDTGELFF.

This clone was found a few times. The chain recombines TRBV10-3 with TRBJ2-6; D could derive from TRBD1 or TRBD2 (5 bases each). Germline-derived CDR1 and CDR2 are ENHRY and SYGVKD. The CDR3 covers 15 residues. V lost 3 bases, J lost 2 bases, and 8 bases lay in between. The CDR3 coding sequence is TGTGCCATCAGTGACTTGGGGGCTGGGGCCAACGTCCTGACTTTC. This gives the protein CAISDLGAGANVLTF.

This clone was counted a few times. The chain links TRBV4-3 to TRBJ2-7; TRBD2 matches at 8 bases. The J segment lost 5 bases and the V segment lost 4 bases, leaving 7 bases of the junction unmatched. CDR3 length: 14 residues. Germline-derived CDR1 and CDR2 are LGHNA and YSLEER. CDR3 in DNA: TGCGCCAGCAGCCCGGGAGGGTCCCCCCACGAGCAGTACTTC. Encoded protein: CASSPGGSPHEQYF.

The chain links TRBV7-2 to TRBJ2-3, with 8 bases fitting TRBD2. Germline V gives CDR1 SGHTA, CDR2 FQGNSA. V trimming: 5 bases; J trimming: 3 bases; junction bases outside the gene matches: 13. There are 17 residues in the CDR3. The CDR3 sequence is CASSPRAAGGSTDTQYF. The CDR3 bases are TGTGCCAGCAGCCCCAGGGCGGCGGGAGGATCGACAGATACGCAGTATTTT.

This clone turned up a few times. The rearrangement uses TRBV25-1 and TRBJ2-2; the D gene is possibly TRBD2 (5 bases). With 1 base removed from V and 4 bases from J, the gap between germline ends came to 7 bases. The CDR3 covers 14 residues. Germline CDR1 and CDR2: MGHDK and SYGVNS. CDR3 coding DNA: TGTGCCAGCAGTGAATCGGGATTCACCGGGGAGCTGTTTTTT. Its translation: CASSESGFTGELFF.

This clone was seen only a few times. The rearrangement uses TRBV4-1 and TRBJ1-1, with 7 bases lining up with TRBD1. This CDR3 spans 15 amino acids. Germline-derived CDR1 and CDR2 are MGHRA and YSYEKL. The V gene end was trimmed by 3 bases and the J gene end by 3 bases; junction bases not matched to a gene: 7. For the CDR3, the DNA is TGCGCCAGCAGCCAGGGGACAGCTTATGACACTGAAGCTTTCTTT. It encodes CASSQGTAYDTEAFF.

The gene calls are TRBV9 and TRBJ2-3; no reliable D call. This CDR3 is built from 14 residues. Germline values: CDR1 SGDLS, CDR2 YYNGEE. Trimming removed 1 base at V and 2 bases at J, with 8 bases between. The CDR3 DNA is TGTGCCAGCAGCGTACAGCCAGACACAGATACGCAGTATTTT. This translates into CASSVQPDTDTQYF.

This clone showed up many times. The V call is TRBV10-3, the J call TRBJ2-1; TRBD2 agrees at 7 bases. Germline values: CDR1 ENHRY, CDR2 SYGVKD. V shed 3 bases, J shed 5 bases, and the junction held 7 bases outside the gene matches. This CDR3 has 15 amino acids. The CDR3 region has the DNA TGTGCCATCAGTGATCGGCTAGCGGACCACAATGAGCAGTTCTTC. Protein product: CAISDRLADHNEQFF.

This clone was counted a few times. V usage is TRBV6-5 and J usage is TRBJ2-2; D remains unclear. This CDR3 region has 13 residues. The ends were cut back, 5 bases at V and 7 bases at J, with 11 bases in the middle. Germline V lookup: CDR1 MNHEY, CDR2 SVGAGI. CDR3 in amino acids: CASSGQMDGELFF. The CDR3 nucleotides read TGTGCCAGCAGTGGGCAGATGGACGGGGAGCTGTTTTTT.

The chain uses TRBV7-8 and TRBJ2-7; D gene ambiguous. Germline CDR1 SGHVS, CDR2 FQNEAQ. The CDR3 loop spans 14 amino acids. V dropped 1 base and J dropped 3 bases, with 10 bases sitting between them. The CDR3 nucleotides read TGTGCCAGCAGCTTAGAGATAGTCGTCTACGAGCAGTACTTC. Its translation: CASSLEIVVYEQYF. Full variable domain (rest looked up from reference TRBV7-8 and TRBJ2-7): GAGVSQSPRYKVAKRGQDVALRCDPISGHVSLFWYQQALGQGPEFLTYFQNEAQLDKSGLPSDRFFAERPEGSVSTLKIQRTQQEDSAVYLCASSLEIVVYEQYFGPGTRLTVT.

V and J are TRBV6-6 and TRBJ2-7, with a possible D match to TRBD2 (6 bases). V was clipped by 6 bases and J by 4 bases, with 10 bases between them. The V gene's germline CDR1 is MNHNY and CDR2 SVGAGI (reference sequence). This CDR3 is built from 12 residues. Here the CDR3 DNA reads TGTGCCAGCAGCCCCCGGGGGTACGAGCAGTACTTC. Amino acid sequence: CASSPRGYEQYF.

The CDR3 loop reads CASSLWGSGTGESGANVLTF. CDR3 sequence (DNA): TGCGCCAGCAGCTTGTGGGGCTCCGGGACAGGGGAATCTGGGGCCAACGTCCTGACTTTC. This chain connects TRBV5-1 to TRBJ2-6; 10 nucleotides line up with TRBD1. CDR1 and CDR2 from the germline V gene are SGHRS and YFSETQ. The CDR3 has 20 amino acids. Losses at the gene ends were 1 base for V and 1 base for J; bases not matched to a gene: 11.

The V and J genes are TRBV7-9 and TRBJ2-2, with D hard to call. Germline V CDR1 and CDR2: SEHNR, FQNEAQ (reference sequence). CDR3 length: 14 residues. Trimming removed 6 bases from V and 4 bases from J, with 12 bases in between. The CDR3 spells CASSISGATGELFF. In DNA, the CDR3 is TGTGCCAGCAGTATATCCGGAGCCACCGGGGAGCTGTTTTTT. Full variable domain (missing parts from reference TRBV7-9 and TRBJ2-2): DTGVSQNPRHKITKRGQNVTFRCDPISEHNRLYWYRQTLGQGPEFLTYFQNEAQLEKSRLLSDRFSAERPKGSFSTLEIQRTEQGDSAMYLCASSISGATGELFFGEGSRLTVL.

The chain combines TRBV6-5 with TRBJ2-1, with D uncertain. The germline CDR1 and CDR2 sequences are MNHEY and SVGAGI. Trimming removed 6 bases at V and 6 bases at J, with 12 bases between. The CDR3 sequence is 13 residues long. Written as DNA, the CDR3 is TGTGCCAGCAGGGAATTGTGGGGCAATGAGCAGTTCTTC. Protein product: CASRELWGNEQFF.

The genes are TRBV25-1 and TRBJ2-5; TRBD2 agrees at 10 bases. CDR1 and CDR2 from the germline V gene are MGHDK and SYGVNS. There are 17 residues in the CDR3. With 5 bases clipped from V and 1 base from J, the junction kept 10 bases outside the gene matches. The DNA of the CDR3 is TGTGCCAGCAGTCCCGCTAGCGGGAGTATTAGCCAAGAGACCCAGTACTTC. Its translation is CASSPASGSISQETQYF.

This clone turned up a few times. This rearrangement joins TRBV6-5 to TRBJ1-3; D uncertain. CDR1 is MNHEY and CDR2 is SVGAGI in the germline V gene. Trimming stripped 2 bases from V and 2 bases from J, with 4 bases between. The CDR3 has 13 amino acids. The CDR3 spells CASSYGTGNTIYF. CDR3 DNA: TGTGCCAGCAGTTACGGGACTGGAAACACCATATATTTT.

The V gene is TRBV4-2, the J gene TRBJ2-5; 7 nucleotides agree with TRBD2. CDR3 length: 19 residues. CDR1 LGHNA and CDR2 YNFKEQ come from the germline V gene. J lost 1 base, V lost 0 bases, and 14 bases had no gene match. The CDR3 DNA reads TGTGCCAGCAGCCAAGATTTTTCCCCGAGCGGGATGATCCAAGAGACCCAGTACTTC. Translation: CASSQDFSPSGMIQETQYF.

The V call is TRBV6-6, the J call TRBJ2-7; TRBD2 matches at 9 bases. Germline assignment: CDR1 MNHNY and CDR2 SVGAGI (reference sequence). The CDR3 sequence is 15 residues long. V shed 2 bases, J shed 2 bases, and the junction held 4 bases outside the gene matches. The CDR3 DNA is TGTGCCAGCAGTTACGTGGTAGCGGGGGCCTACGAGCAGTACTTC. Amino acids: CASSYVVAGAYEQYF.

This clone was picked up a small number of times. The CDR3 sequence: CASSLVATVGYTF. CDR3 nucleotides: TGTGCCAGCAGCTTAGTTGCGACAGTAGGCTACACCTTC. The chain recombines TRBV7-9 with TRBJ1-2; D possibly corresponds to TRBD1 (5 bases). The germline gives CDR1 SEHNR, CDR2 FQNEAQ (reference sequence). The V end was cut by 1 base, the J end by 8 bases, with 11 bases between. CDR3 length: 13 amino acids.

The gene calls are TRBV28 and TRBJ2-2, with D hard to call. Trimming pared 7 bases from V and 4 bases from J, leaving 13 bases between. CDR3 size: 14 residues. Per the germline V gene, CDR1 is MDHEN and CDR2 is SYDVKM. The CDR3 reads CASITEWGTGELFF. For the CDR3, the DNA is TGTGCCAGCATAACTGAATGGGGCACCGGGGAGCTGTTTTTT.

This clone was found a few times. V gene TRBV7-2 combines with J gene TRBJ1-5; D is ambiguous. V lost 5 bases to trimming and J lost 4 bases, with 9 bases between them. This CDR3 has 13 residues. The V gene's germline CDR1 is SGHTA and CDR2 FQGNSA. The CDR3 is CASSPNRNQPQHF. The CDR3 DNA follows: TGTGCCAGCAGCCCGAACCGGAATCAGCCCCAGCATTTT.